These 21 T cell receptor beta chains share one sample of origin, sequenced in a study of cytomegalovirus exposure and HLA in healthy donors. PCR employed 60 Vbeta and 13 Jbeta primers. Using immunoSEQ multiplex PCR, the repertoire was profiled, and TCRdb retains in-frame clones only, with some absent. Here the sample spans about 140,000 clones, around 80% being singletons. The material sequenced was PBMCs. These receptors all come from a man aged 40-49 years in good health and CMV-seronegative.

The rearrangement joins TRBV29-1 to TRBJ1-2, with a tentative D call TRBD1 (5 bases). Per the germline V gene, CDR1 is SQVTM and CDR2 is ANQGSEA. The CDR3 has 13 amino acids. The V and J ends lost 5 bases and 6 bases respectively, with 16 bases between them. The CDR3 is CSVWREGVDGYTF. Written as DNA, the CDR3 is TGCAGCGTTTGGCGAGAAGGGGTTGATGGCTACACCTTC.

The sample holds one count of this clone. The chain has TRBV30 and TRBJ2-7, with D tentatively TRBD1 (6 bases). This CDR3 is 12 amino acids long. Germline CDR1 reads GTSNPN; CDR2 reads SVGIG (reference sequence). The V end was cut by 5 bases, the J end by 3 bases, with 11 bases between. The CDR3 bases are TGTGCCTGGGGACAGAGTTTCTACGAGCAGTACTTC. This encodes CAWGQSFYEQYF.

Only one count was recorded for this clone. CDR3: CASRGADRATYEQYF. DNA of the CDR3: TGTGCCAGCAGAGGGGCGGACAGGGCGACCTACGAGCAGTACTTC. The V call is TRBV2, the J call TRBJ2-7; 8 positions match TRBD1. The trim removed 6 bases at V and 2 bases at J, leaving 9 bases unmatched. CDR3 length equals 15 residues. CDR1 is SNHLY, CDR2 FYNNEI, per germline.

This chain's CDR3 is CASSENPGQVNQPQHF. The CDR3 DNA is TGTGCCAGCAGCGAAAACCCGGGACAGGTTAATCAGCCCCAGCATTTT. The rearrangement joins TRBV4-2 to TRBJ1-5; 8 bases agree with TRBD1. V gave up 5 bases and J gave up 4 bases; unmatched junction bases: 10. The CDR3 sequence is 16 residues long. Germline CDR1 is LGHNA and CDR2 is YNFKEQ.

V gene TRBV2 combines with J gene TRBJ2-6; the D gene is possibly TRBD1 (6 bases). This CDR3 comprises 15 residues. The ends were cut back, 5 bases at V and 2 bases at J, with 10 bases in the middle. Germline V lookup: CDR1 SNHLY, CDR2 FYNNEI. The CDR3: CASSINRAGANVLTF. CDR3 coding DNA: TGTGCCAGCAGTATAAACAGGGCTGGGGCCAACGTCCTGACTTTC.

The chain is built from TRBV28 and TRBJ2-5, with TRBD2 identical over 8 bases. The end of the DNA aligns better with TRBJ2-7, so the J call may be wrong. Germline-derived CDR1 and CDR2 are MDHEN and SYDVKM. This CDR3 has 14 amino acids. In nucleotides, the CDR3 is TGTGCCAGCAGGCAGCGGGAGAGCTCCTACGAGCAGTACTTC. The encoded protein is CASRQRESSYEQYF.

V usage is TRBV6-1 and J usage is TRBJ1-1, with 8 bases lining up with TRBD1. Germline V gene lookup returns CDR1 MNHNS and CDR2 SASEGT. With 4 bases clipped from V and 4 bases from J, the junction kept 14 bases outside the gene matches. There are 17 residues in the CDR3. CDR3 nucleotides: TGTGCCAGCAGTGCCTCGACAGGGGAACGGTTGGCCACTGAAGCTTTCTTT. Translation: CASSASTGERLATEAFF.

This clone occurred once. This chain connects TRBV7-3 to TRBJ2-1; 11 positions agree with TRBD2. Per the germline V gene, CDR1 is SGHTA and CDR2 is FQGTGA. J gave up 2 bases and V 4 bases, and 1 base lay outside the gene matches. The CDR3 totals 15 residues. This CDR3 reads CASSSGLAAYNEQFF. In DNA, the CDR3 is TGTGCCAGCAGCTCGGGACTAGCGGCCTACAATGAGCAGTTCTTC.

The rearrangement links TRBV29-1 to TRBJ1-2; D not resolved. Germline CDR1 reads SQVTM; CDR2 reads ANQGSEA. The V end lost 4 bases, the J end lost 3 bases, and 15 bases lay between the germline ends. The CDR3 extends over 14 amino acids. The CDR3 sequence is CSVVGGEDDYGYTF. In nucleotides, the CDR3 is TGCAGCGTTGTGGGCGGGGAGGATGACTATGGCTACACCTTC.

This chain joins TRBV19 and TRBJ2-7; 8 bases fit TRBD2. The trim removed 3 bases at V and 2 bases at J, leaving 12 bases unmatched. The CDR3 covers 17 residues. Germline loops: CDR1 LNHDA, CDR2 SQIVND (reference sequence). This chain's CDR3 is CASSISSGGELPYEQYF. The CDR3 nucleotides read TGTGCCAGTAGTATTTCCTCCGGGGGGGAACTACCCTACGAGCAGTACTTC.

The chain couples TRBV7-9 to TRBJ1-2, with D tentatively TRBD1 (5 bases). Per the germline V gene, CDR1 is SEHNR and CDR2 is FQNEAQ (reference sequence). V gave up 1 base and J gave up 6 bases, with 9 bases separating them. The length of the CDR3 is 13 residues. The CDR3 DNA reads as TGTGCCAGCAGCTTAGGAACGGGGGATGGCTACACCTTC. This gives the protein CASSLGTGDGYTF. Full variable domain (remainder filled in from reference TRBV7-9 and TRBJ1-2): DTGVSQNPRHKITKRGQNVTFRCDPISEHNRLYWYRQTLGQGPEFLTYFQNEAQLEKSRLLSDRFSAERPKGSFSTLEIQRTEQGDSAMYLCASSLGTGDGYTFGSGTRLTVV.

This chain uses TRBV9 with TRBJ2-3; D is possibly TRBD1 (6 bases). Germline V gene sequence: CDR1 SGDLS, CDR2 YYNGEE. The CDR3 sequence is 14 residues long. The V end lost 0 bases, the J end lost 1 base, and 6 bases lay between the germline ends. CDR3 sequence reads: CASSVGQGTDTQYF. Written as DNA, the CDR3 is TGTGCCAGCAGCGTAGGACAGGGCACAGATACGCAGTATTTT.

DNA of the CDR3: TGTGCCAGCAGCCCCCGCGGGGGGCCGGACACTGAAGCTTTCTTT. Translation gives CASSPRGGPDTEAFF. The chain joins TRBV4-2 to TRBJ1-1, with D possibly being TRBD1 (6 bases). Germline V gene data show CDR1 as LGHNA and CDR2 as YNFKEQ. This CDR3 region has 15 residues. V was cut by 4 bases and J by 3 bases, with 15 bases left in between.

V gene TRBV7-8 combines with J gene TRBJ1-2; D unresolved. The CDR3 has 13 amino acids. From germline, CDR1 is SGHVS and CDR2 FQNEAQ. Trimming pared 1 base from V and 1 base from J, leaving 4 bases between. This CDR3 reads CASSLGLNYGYTF. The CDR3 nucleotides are TGTGCCAGCAGCTTAGGTCTTAACTATGGCTACACCTTC.

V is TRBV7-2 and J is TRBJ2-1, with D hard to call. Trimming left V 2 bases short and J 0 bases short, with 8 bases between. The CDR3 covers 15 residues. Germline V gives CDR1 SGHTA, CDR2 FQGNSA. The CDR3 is CASSLISSSYNEQFF. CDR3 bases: TGTGCCAGCAGCTTAATTTCGAGCTCCTACAATGAGCAGTTCTTC.

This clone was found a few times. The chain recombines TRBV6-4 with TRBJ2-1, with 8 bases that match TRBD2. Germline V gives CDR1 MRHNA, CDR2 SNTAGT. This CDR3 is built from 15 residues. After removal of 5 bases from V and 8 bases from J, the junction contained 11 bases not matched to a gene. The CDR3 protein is CASSPALAGVDEQFF. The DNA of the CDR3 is TGTGCCAGCAGTCCGGCTCTAGCGGGTGTCGATGAGCAGTTCTTC.

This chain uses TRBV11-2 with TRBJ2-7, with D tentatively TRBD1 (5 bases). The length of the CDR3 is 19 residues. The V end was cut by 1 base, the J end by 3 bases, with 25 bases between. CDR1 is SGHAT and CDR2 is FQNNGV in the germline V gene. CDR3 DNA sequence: TGTGCCAGCAGCTTAGTATCCACCCCGGGCAGGGTCGGAAACTACGAGCAGTACTTC. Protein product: CASSLVSTPGRVGNYEQYF.

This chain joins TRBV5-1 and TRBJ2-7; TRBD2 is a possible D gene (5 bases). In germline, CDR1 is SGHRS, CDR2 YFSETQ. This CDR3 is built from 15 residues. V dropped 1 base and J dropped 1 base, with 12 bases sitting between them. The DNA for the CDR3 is TGCGCCAGCAGCTTGAGAACTAGTGGATCCTACGAGCAGTACTTC. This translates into CASSLRTSGSYEQYF. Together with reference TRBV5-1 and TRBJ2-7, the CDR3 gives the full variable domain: KAGVTQTPRYLIKTRGQQVTLSCSPISGHRSVSWYQQTPGQGLQFLFEYFSETQRNKGNFPGRFSGRQFSNSRSEMNVSTLELGDSALYLCASSLRTSGSYEQYFGPGTRLTVT.

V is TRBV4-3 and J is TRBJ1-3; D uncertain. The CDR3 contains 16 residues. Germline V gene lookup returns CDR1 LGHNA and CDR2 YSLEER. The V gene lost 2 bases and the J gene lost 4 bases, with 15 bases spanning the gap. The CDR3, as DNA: TGCGCCAGCAGCCAAAACAGACCCCAGGCAGGAAACACCATATATTTT. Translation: CASSQNRPQAGNTIYF.

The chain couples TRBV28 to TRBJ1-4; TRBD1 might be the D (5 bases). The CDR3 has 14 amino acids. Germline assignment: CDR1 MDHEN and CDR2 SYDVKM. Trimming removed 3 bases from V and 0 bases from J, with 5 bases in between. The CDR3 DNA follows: TGTGCCAGCAGTTTCAGGGCAACTAATGAAAAACTGTTTTTT. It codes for CASSFRATNEKLFF. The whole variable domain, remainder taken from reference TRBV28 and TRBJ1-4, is DVKVTQSSRYLVKRTGEKVFLECVQDMDHENMFWYRQDPGLGLRLIYFSYDVKMKEKGDIPEGYSVSREKKERFSLILESASTNQTSMYLCASSFRATNEKLFFGSGTQLSVL.

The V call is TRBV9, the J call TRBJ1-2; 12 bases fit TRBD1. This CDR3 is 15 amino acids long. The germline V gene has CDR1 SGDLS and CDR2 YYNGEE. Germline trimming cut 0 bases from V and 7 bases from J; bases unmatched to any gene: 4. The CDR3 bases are TGTGCCAGCAGCGTAGGGGGGACAGGGGGCCTTGGCTACACCTTC. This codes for CASSVGGTGGLGYTF. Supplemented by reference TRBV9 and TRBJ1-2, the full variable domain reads DSGVTQTPKHLITATGQRVTLRCSPRSGDLSVYWYQQSLDQGLQFLIQYYNGEERAKGNILERFSAQQFPDLHSELNLSSLELGDSALYFCASSVGGTGGLGYTFGSGTRLTVV.